This TCR beta chain came from a study of blood T cell repertoires in COVID-19. About the research overall: Researchers got acute and convalescent COVID-19 samples from the United States, Italy and Spain. PBMCs, B-cell-depleted T cells, or T cells were the source of the cDNA or gDNA that made up the material.

This clone appeared a single time. Seattle researchers signed up patients amid active infection and tracked them longitudinally. Original methodology: Amplified reference gene primers provided the basis for estimating nucleated cell counts. The protocol was immunoSEQ multiplex PCR, while the TCRdb copy is restricted to in-frame clones and leaves out a portion. D and trimming come from the DNA, and the V and J calls and clone size come from that table. The sample shows a few hundred thousand clones, about 81% of them seen only once. V lost 8 bases to trimming and J lost 3 bases, with 8 bases between them. Germline CDR1 MGHRA, CDR2 YSYEKL. The CDR3 contains 12 residues.

Material for sequencing was peripheral blood. The V call is TRBV4-1, the J call TRBJ2-1; D is uncertain. The clonotype originates from an elderly woman with COVID-19, enrolled during active disease. This chain's CDR3 is CASGQVYNEQFF. The CDR3 DNA reads TGCGCCAGCGGTCAGGTCTACAATGAGCAGTTCTTC.